Following are 23 T cell receptor beta chains from one sample sequenced in a study of blood T cell repertoires in COVID-19. Repertoires were generated with immunoSEQ multiplex PCR, while TCRdb's copy carries only in-frame clones and drops some. The data contain roughly 240,000 clones, 70% to 90% of them singletons. Sequenced material: PBMCs or T cells enriched from blood (not recorded which). The receptors come from a middle-aged woman with acute COVID-19.

In its sample, this clone was seen once. The rearrangement joins TRBV12-2 to TRBJ2-2; the table's D call, TRBD2, has no DNA check behind it. TRBV12-2 is annotated as a pseudogene. CDR3 size: 12 residues. The CDR3 loop reads CASRSKGGGLFF. The CDR3 DNA reads as TGTGCAAGTCGCTCCAAAGGTGGGGGGTTGTTTTTT.

The rearrangement joins TRBV2 to TRBJ1-3; 8 bases fit TRBD1. V trimming: 2 bases; J trimming: 1 base; junction bases outside the gene matches: 4. This CDR3 has 16 amino acids. Germline values: CDR1 SNHLY, CDR2 FYNNEI. As DNA, the CDR3 is TGTGCCAGCAGTGAAACAGGACAGGGATCTGGAAACACCATATATTTT. Its protein product is CASSETGQGSGNTIYF.

The genes are TRBV30 and TRBJ2-1, with 9 nucleotides matching TRBD2. J gave up 9 bases and V 3 bases, and 6 bases lay outside the gene matches. The CDR3 runs to 13 residues. CDR1 and CDR2 (germline): GTSNPN, SVGIG (reference sequence). The CDR3 protein is CAWRGGGALEQFF. CDR3 DNA sequence: TGTGCCTGGAGGGGCGGGGGGGCCCTTGAGCAGTTCTTC.

The chain couples TRBV30 to TRBJ2-2; weak D call: TRBD2 (6 bases). This CDR3 spans 14 amino acids. From germline, CDR1 is GTSNPN and CDR2 SVGIG (reference sequence). The ends were cut back, 2 bases at V and 6 bases at J, with 13 bases in the middle. For the CDR3, the DNA is TGTGCCTGGAGTATGTTAAGGGAGGCCGGGGAGCTGTTTTTT. Its protein is CAWSMLREAGELFF.

The rearrangement joins TRBV12-3 or TRBV12-4 to TRBJ1-1; D call uncertain. CDR3 length: 12 amino acids. Trimming cost V 5 bases and J 3 bases, with 7 bases left between them. CDR3 amino acids: CASSASDTEAFF. The DNA for the CDR3 is TGTGCCAGCAGTGCCTCGGACACTGAAGCTTTCTTT.

This rearrangement joins TRBV29-1 to TRBJ1-6, with 7 nucleotides matching TRBD1. With 5 bases clipped from V and 13 bases from J, the junction kept 11 bases outside the gene matches. The CDR3 is 13 amino acids. Germline CDR1 SQVTM, CDR2 ANQGSEA. CDR3 residues: CSVQGQARGPLHF. The CDR3 region has the DNA TGCAGCGTTCAAGGACAGGCCAGGGGGCCCCTCCACTTT.

The table lists this clone with a few counts. The J gene is TRBJ2-7, the V gene TRBV5-1; 9 nucleotides match TRBD1. The trim removed 0 bases at V and 4 bases at J, leaving 8 bases unmatched. The CDR3 has 16 residues. The germline CDR1 and CDR2 sequences are SGHRS and YFSETQ. The DNA for the CDR3 is TGCGCCAGCAGCTTGGCCCCGGGACAGGGATATTACGAGCAGTACGTC. Translated: CASSLAPGQGYYEQYV.

The J gene is TRBJ2-2, the V gene TRBV19, with 8 bases that match TRBD2. CDR3 length: 15 amino acids. J gave up 5 bases and V 5 bases, and 7 bases lay outside the gene matches. The germline gives CDR1 LNHDA, CDR2 SQIVND (reference sequence). CDR3 sequence (DNA): TGTGCCAGTAGTGGAAGACTAGCGCGGACCGGGGAGCTGTTTTTT. This codes for CASSGRLARTGELFF.

The V and J genes are TRBV7-6 and TRBJ2-1; D is perhaps TRBD2 (5 bases). The CDR3 covers 15 residues. Trimming removed 5 bases from V and 2 bases from J, with 13 bases in between. Germline V lookup: CDR1 SGHVS, CDR2 FNYEAQ. The CDR3 DNA sequence: TGTGCCAGCAGCCCGGCCTCCGGGGCCTACAATGAGCAGTTCTTC. Its translation: CASSPASGAYNEQFF.

The V gene is TRBV2, the J gene TRBJ2-7; 7 bases are shared with TRBD1. After removal of 6 bases from V and 5 bases from J, the junction contained 10 bases not matched to a gene. The germline CDR1 and CDR2 sequences are SNHLY and FYNNEI. This CDR3 comprises 14 residues. CDR3 nucleotide sequence: TGTGCCAGCAGCCGGACAGGCTTGGCCAACGAGCAGTACGTC. Amino acid sequence: CASSRTGLANEQYV.

V gene TRBV13 combines with J gene TRBJ2-7; D may be TRBD1 (6 bases). There are 13 residues in the CDR3. Germline CDR1 reads PRHDT; CDR2 reads FYEKMQ (reference sequence). V was shortened by 4 bases and J by 4 bases, with 11 bases between the two germline ends. CDR3 loop: CASSSPGTYEQYF. For the CDR3, the DNA is TGTGCCAGCAGCTCTCCCGGGACATACGAGCAGTACTTC.

This clone has a single count. V is TRBV18 and J is TRBJ1-2; TRBD1 aligns across 7 bases. CDR3 length: 14 amino acids. Unmatched junction bases numbered 6, after V lost 3 bases and J lost 5 bases. Per the germline V gene, CDR1 is KGHSH and CDR2 is LQKENI. The CDR3 loop reads CASSPRDSSYGYTF. The CDR3 DNA sequence: TGTGCCAGCTCACCTCGGGACAGTTCTTATGGCTACACCTTC.

This chain joins TRBV2 and TRBJ1-2; 7 bases align to TRBD1. Germline trimming cut 6 bases from V and 4 bases from J; bases unmatched to any gene: 11. CDR1 is SNHLY and CDR2 is FYNNEI in the germline V gene. This CDR3 has 15 amino acids. The CDR3 DNA reads as TGTGCCAGCAGGGTACAACAGGGGTCGGGCTATGGCTACACCTTC. Translated, it gives CASRVQQGSGYGYTF.

The chain joins TRBV12-3 or TRBV12-4 to TRBJ2-5; D gene uncertain. V gave up 1 base and J gave up 5 bases, with 8 bases separating them. This CDR3 has 13 residues. CDR3 residues: CASSLESLETQYF. As DNA, the CDR3 is TGTGCCAGCAGTTTAGAGAGTCTGGAGACCCAGTACTTC.

The chain combines TRBV5-6 with TRBJ2-1, with 7 bases identical to TRBD1. The germline gives CDR1 SGHDT, CDR2 YYEEEE. This CDR3 has 15 residues. The V and J ends lost 4 bases and 10 bases, in that order; junction bases with no gene match: 14. The CDR3 DNA follows: TGTGCCAGCAGCCTAGGACAGGTGGCGCGAGCGGAGCAGTTCTTC. It translates to CASSLGQVARAEQFF. Looking up the rest from reference TRBV5-6 and TRBJ2-1 gives the full variable domain: DAGVTQSPTHLIKTRGQQVTLRCSPKSGHDTVSWYQQALGQGPQFIFQYYEEEERQRGNFPDRFSGHQFPNYSSELNVNALLLGDSALYLCASSLGQVARAEQFFGPGTRLTVL.

CDR3 loop: CASSLDTISPGQGFTDTQYF. The CDR3 DNA reads as TGTGCCAGCAGCTTAGACACAATCTCTCCGGGACAGGGTTTCACAGATACGCAGTATTTT. This rearrangement joins TRBV11-3 to TRBJ2-3, with 9 bases identical to TRBD1. CDR3 length: 20 amino acids. Germline trimming cut 0 bases from V and 2 bases from J; bases unmatched to any gene: 15. Germline V gene lookup returns CDR1 SGHNT and CDR2 YENEEA.

V is TRBV27 and J is TRBJ1-2; 8 bases line up with TRBD1. Germline CDR1 MNHEY, CDR2 SMNVEV (reference sequence). CDR3 length: 16 residues. Germline trimming cut 0 bases from V and 4 bases from J; bases unmatched to any gene: 7. In nucleotides, the CDR3 is TGTGCCAGCAGTTTATCGTCAGGGGGCTACATCTATGGCTACACCTTC. It codes for CASSLSSGGYIYGYTF.

The chain carries TRBV4-3 and TRBJ1-2; TRBD1 is a possible D gene (6 bases). Germline V CDR1 and CDR2: LGHNA, YSLEER. Between the trimmed V and J ends, which lost 4 bases and 2 bases, there was a span of 14 bases. The length of the CDR3 is 15 residues. The CDR3 DNA reads TGCGCCAGCAGCCGGTTACTCAGGGGCAACTATGGCTACACCTTC. Protein sequence: CASSRLLRGNYGYTF.

The chain recombines TRBV18 with TRBJ1-3; TRBD1 matches 7 bases. V lost 8 bases, J lost 2 bases, and 6 bases stayed unmatched. The germline V gene encodes CDR1 KGHSH and CDR2 LQKENI. The CDR3 consists of 14 residues. The CDR3 nucleotides are TGTGCCAGCCAACAGGGGAACCCTGGAAACACCATATATTTT. Its translation is CASQQGNPGNTIYF.

The genes are TRBV12-1 and TRBJ1-2; TRBD1 is the table's D call, not checked against the DNA. TRBV12-1 is described as a pseudogene. There are 15 residues in the CDR3. DNA of the CDR3: TGTGCCAGCAGCTTTGGGTCAGGGGGTCTCGATGGCTACACCTTC. It yields the protein CASSFGSGGLDGYTF.

CDR3 protein: CASRRTNMNTEAFF. Written as DNA, the CDR3 is TGTGCCAGCAGACGTACAAATATGAACACTGAAGCTTTCTTT. The J gene is TRBJ1-1, the V gene TRBV27; D ambiguous. With 6 bases removed from V and 0 bases from J, the gap between germline ends came to 11 bases. CDR3 length: 14 residues. Germline V gene sequence: CDR1 MNHEY, CDR2 SMNVEV (reference sequence).

The count of this clone is one. The chain combines TRBV4-3 with TRBJ2-3, with 8 bases fitting TRBD2. The germline gives CDR1 LGHNA, CDR2 YSLEER. This CDR3 has 17 amino acids. V dropped 1 base and J dropped 0; count of bases not matched to a gene: 6. CDR3 region: CASSQGASGPSTDTQYF. CDR3 DNA sequence: TGCGCCAGCAGCCAAGGGGCTAGCGGGCCTAGCACAGATACGCAGTATTTT.

The chain uses TRBV3-1 (or the pseudogene TRBV3-2) and TRBJ2-1; 15 bases line up with TRBD2. V shed 5 bases, J shed 5 bases, and the junction held 4 bases outside the gene matches. CDR1 and CDR2 from the germline V gene are LGHDT and YNNKEL (reference sequence). The CDR3 length is 16 residues. The chain's CDR3 is CASSRRTSGGDNEQFF. The CDR3 DNA is TGTGCCAGCAGCAGACGGACTAGCGGGGGGGACAATGAGCAGTTCTTC.